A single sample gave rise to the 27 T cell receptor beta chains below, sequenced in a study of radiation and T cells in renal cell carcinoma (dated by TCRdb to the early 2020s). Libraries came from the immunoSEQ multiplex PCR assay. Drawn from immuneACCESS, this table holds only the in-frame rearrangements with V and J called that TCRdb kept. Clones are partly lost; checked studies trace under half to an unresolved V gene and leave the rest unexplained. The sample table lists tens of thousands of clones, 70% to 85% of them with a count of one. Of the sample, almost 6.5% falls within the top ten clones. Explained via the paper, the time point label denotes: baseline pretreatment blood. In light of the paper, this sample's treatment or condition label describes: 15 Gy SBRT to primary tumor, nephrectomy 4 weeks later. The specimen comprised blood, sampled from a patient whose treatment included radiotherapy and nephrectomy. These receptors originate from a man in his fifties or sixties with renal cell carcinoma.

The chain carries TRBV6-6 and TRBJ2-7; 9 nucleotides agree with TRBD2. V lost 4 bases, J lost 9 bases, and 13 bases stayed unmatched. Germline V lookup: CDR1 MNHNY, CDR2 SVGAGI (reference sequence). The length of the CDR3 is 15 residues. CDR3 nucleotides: TGTGCCAGCAGTTTGGGCGCCGAGGCGGGAGGGCGGCAGTACTTC. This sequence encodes CASSLGAEAGGRQYF.

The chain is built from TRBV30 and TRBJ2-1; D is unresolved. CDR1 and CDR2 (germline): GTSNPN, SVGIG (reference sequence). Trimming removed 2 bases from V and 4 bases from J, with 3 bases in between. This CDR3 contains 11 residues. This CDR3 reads CAWSPYNEQFF. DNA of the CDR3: TGTGCCTGGAGTCCGTACAATGAGCAGTTCTTC.

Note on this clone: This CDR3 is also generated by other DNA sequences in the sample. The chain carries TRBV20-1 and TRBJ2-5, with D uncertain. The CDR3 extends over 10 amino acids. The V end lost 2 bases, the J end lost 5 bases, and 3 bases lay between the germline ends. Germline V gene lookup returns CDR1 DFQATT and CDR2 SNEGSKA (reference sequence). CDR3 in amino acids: CSARRETQYF. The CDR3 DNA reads TGCAGTGCTAGAAGGGAGACCCAGTACTTC.

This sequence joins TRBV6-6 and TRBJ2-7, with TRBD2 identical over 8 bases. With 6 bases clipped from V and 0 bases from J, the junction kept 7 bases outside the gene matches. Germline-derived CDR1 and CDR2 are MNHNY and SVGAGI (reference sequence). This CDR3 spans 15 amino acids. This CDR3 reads CASSPPGGSSYEQYF. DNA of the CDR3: TGTGCCAGCAGCCCCCCGGGGGGGAGCTCCTACGAGCAGTACTTC.

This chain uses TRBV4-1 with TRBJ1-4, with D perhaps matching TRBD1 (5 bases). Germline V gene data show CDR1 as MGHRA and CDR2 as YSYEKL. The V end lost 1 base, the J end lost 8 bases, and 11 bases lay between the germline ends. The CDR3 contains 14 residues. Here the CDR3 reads CASSQGGGKEKLFF. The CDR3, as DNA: TGCGCCAGCAGCCAAGGTGGGGGGAAGGAAAAACTGTTTTTT.

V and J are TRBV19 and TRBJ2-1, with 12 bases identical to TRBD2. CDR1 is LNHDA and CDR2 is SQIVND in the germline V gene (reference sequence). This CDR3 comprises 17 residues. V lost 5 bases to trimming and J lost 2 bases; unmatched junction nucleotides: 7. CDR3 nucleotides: TGTGCCAGTAGTTTCTCACGGACTAGCGGGACCTACAATGAGCAGTTCTTC. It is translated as CASSFSRTSGTYNEQFF.

CDR3: CASSAAGTLGRGETQYF. CDR3 nucleotides: TGTGCCAGCAGCGCAGCCGGGACCCTTGGAAGGGGAGAGACCCAGTACTTC. The chain uses TRBV9 and TRBJ2-5; D may be TRBD1 or TRBD2 (5 bases each). The germline V gene encodes CDR1 SGDLS and CDR2 YYNGEE. V was trimmed by 3 bases and J by 4 bases, leaving 22 bases between them. The CDR3 length is 17 residues. Together with reference TRBV9 and TRBJ2-5, the CDR3 gives the full variable domain: DSGVTQTPKHLITATGQRVTLRCSPRSGDLSVYWYQQSLDQGLQFLIQYYNGEERAKGNILERFSAQQFPDLHSELNLSSLELGDSALYFCASSAAGTLGRGETQYFGPGTRLLVL.

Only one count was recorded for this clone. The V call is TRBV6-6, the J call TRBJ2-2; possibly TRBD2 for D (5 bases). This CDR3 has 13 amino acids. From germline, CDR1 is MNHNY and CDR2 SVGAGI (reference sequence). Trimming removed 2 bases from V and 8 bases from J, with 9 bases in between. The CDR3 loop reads CASSYPGEGELFF. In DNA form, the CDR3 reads TGTGCCAGCAGTTACCCCGGGGAAGGGGAGCTGTTTTTT.

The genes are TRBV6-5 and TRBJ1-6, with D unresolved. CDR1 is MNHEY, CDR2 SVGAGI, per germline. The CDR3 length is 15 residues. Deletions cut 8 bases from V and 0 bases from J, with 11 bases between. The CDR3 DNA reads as TGTGCCAGCTCGCCCAAGGGCTCCTATAATTCACCCCTCCACTTT. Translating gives CASSPKGSYNSPLHF.

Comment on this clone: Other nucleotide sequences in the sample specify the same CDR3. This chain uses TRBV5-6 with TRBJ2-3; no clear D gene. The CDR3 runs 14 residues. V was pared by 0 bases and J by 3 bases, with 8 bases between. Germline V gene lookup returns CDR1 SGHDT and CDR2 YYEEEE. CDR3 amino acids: CASSLVGRTDTQYF. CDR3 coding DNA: TGTGCCAGCAGCTTGGTGGGCAGAACAGATACGCAGTATTTT.

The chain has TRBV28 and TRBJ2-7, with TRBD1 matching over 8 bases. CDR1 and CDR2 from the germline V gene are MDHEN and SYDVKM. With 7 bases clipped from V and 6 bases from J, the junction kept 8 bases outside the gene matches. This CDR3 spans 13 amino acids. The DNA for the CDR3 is TGTGCCAGCACCAGGACAGGGCCCCTCGAGCAGTACTTC. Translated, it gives CASTRTGPLEQYF.

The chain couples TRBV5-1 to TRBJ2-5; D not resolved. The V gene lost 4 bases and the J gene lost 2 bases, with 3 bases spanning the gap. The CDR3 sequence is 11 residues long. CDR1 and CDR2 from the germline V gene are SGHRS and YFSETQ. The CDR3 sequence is CASSLQETQYF. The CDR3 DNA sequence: TGCGCCAGCAGCCTGCAAGAGACCCAGTACTTC.

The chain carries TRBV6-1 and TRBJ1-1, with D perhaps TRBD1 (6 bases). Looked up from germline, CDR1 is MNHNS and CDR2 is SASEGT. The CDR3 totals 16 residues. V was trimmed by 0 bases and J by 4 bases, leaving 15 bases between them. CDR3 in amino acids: CASSEAQVGGGTEAFF. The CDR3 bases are TGTGCCAGCAGTGAAGCCCAGGTAGGGGGGGGCACTGAAGCTTTCTTT.

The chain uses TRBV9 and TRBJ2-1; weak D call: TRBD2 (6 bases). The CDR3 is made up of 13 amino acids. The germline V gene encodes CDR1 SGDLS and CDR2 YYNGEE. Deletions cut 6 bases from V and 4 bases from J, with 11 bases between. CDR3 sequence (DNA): TGTGCCAGCAACCCCAGCGGGTACAATGAGCAGTTCTTC. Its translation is CASNPSGYNEQFF.

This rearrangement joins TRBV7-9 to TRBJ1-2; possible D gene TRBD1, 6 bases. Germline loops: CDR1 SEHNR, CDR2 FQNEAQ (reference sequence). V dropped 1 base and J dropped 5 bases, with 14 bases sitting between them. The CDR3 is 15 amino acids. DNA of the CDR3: TGTGCCAGCAGCTTAGAACAAGGGACAAAGTATGGCTACACCTTC. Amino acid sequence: CASSLEQGTKYGYTF.

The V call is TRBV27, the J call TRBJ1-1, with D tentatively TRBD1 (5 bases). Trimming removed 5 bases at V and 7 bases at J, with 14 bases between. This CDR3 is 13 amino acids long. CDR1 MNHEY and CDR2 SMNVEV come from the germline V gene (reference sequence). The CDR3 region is CASSPRGRGEAFF. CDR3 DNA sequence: TGTGCCAGCAGTCCCCGGGGGAGGGGTGAAGCTTTCTTT.

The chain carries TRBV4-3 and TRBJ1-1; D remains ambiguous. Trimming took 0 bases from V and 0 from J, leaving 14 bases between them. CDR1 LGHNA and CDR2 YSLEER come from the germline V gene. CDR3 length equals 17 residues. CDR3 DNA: TGCGCCAGCAGCCAAGAATCCTTCCCCAACATGAACACTGAAGCTTTCTTT. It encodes CASSQESFPNMNTEAFF.

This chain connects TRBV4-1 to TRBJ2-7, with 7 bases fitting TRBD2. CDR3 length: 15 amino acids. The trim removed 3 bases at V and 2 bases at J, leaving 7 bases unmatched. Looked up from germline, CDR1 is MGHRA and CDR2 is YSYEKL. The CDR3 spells CASSQGTGGTYEQYF. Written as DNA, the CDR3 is TGCGCCAGCAGCCAGGGGACGGGGGGAACCTACGAGCAGTACTTC.

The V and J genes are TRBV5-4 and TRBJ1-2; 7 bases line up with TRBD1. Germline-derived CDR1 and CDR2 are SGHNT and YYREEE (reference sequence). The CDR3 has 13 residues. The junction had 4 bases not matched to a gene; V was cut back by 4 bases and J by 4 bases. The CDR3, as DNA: TGTGCCAGCAGCCCTAGGACAGGCTATGGCTACACCTTC. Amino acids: CASSPRTGYGYTF. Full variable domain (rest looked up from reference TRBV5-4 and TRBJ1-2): ETGVTQSPTHLIKTRGQQVTLRCSSQSGHNTVSWYQQALGQGPQFIFQYYREEENGRGNFPPRFSGLQFPNYSSELNVNALELDDSALYLCASSPRTGYGYTFGSGTRLTVV.

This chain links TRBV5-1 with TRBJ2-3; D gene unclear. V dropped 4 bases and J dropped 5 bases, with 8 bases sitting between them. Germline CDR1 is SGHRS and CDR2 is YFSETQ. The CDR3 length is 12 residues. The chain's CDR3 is CASSQGVDTQYF. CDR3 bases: TGCGCCAGCAGCCAAGGAGTAGATACGCAGTATTTT.

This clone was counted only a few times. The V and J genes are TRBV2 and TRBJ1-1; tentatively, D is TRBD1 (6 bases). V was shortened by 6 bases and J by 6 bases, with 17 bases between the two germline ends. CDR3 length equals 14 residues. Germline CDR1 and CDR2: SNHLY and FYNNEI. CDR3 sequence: CASRGDTGLSEAFF. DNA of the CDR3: TGTGCCAGCAGGGGTGATACAGGGTTGTCTGAAGCTTTCTTT.

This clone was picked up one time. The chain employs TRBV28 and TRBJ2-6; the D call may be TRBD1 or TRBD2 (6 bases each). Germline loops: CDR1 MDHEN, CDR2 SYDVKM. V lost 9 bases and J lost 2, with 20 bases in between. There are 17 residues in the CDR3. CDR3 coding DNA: TGTGCCAGTAAGCTCGGGGGCGAGATAACTGGGGCCAACGTCCTGACTTTC. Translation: CASKLGGEITGANVLTF.

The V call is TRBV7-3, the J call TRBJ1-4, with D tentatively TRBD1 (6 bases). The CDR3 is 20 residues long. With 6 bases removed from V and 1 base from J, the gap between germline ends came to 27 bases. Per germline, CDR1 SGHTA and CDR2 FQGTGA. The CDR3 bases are TGTGCCAGCAGATCCGAAGATACCGGACAGAGATGGAAAACTAATGAAAAACTGTTTTTT. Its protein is CASRSEDTGQRWKTNEKLFF.

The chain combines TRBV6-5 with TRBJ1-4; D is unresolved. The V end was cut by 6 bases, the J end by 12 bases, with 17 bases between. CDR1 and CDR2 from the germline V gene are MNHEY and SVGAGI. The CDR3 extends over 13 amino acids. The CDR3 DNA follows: TGTGCCAGCAGAACCGAGGAGGCATCCCAACTGTTTTTT. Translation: CASRTEEASQLFF.

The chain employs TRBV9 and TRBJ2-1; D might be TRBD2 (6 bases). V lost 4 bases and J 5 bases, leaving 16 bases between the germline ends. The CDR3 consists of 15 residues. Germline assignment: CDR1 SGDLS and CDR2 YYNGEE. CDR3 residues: CASSRLDYYNNEQFF. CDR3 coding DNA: TGTGCCAGCAGCCGCCTGGACTACTACAACAATGAGCAGTTCTTC.

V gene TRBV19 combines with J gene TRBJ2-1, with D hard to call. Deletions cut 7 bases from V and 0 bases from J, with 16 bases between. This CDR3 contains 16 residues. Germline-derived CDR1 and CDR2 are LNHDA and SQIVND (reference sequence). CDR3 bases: TGTGCCAGTAACCCCAGTCGGTCCAGCTCCTACAATGAGCAGTTCTTC. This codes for CASNPSRSSSYNEQFF.

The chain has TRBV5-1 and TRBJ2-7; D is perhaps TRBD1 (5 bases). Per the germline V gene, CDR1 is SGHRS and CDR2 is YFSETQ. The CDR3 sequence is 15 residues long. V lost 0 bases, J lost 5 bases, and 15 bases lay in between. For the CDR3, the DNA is TGCGCCAGCAGCTTGGCCTCGGCAGGGAACCACGAGCAGTACTTC. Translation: CASSLASAGNHEQYF.